This TCR beta chain was identified during a study of patients and donors after allogeneic stem cell transplantation. The CDR3 extends over 14 amino acids. Germline V gene sequence: CDR1 DFQATT, CDR2 SNEGSKA (reference sequence). V dropped 5 bases and J dropped 0 bases, with 10 bases sitting between them. A few counts support this clonotype. A single record per CDR3 protein comes from TCRdb applying MiXCR to the RT-PCR reads. The profile shows under 170,000 distinct CDR3 sequences, 30% to 45% of them singletons. This TCR was sampled from a human donor who was either an allogeneic HSCT recipient or a stem cell or donor lymphocyte infusion donor (not recorded which). It is not recorded whose cells these are; they may come from a transplant donor. The sample taken for sequencing was blood, either unsorted or a sorted T cell fraction (not recorded which). The chain carries TRBV20-1 and TRBJ1-4, with a possible D match to TRBD1 (5 bases). CDR3 in DNA: TGCAGTGCTGGCACAGGCGCAACTAATGAAAAACTGTTTTTT. Protein product: CSAGTGATNEKLFF.